This is a list of T cell receptor beta chains from one sample in a study of blood T cells in healthy people across ages. A single record per CDR3 protein comes from TCRdb applying MiXCR to the 5' RACE reads. The table shows around 500,000 distinct CDR3 sequences, with 27% occurring only once. These data also featured in a second study, about T cells of mothers and their children.

Sequenced input: blood. All receptors derive from a boy between 2 and 10 years old in good health. Both conserved end residues are trimmed from each CDR3. Size is omitted from some rows. Given values are once, few, many or a class for expanded clones.

len: 8
abundance: -
j_gene: TRBJ1-1
v_gene: TRBV30
CDR3aa: AWGGPEAF

len: 13
abundance: -
j_gene: TRBJ1-2
v_gene: TRBV24-1
CDR3aa: ATSDLEAGSDGYT

len: 10
abundance: many
j_gene: TRBJ2-2
v_gene: TRBV21-1
CDR3aa: ASSPLTGELF

len: 13
abundance: -
j_gene: TRBJ2-3
v_gene: TRBV9
CDR3aa: ASSAQRLAKNTQY

len: 10
abundance: once
j_gene: -
v_gene: TRBV29-1
CDR3aa: SVRTGFRTQY

len: 13
abundance: -
j_gene: TRBJ2-7
v_gene: TRBV7-9
CDR3aa: ASSLGLDRAYEQY

len: 13
abundance: -
j_gene: TRBJ2-1
v_gene: TRBV7-2
CDR3aa: ASSLAIHSYNEQF

len: 12
abundance: many
j_gene: TRBJ1-1
v_gene: TRBV12-3/TRBV12-4
CDR3aa: ASSLGGVGTEAF

len: 12
abundance: many
j_gene: TRBJ2-7
v_gene: TRBV20-1
CDR3aa: SAPRGEWFDEQY

len: 12
abundance: few
j_gene: TRBJ2-3
v_gene: TRBV6-5
CDR3aa: ASSTRVWRDTQY

len: 12
abundance: -
j_gene: TRBJ2-7
v_gene: TRBV6-2/TRBV6-3
CDR3aa: ATRLAGVIYEQY

len: 11
abundance: few
j_gene: TRBJ2-5
v_gene: TRBV29-1
CDR3aa: SAPGTDQETQY

len: 14
abundance: few
j_gene: TRBJ2-1
v_gene: TRBV7-9
CDR3aa: ASSVRTALRTYEQF

len: 12
abundance: -
j_gene: TRBJ1-1
v_gene: TRBV5-1
CDR3aa: ASSSSQGSTEAF

len: 11
abundance: few
j_gene: TRBJ1-1
v_gene: TRBV12-3/TRBV12-4
CDR3aa: ASSLSPRSEAF

len: 9
abundance: -
j_gene: TRBJ1-4
v_gene: TRBV20-1
CDR3aa: SAYRVEKLF

len: 13
abundance: -
j_gene: TRBJ2-5
v_gene: TRBV29-1
CDR3aa: SVGTSGRHQETQY

len: 12
abundance: few
j_gene: -
v_gene: TRBV27
CDR3aa: ASTSSDSFYEQY

len: 13
abundance: -
j_gene: TRBJ1-1
v_gene: TRBV4-1
CDR3aa: ASSQHETSGLGAF

len: 13
abundance: few
j_gene: TRBJ1-5
v_gene: TRBV5-1
CDR3aa: ASSPAGSSNQPQH

len: 12
abundance: few
j_gene: TRBJ1-4
v_gene: TRBV5-5
CDR3aa: ASSVGQVNEKLF

len: 12
abundance: few
j_gene: TRBJ2-3
v_gene: TRBV6-6
CDR3aa: ASSQTVGGETQY

len: 14
abundance: -
j_gene: TRBJ2-5
v_gene: TRBV10-3
CDR3aa: AISARPGLVGETQY

len: 10
abundance: -
j_gene: TRBJ1-2
v_gene: TRBV7-9
CDR3aa: ASSLEGHGYT

len: 12
abundance: -
j_gene: TRBJ2-7
v_gene: TRBV5-1
CDR3aa: ASSSSGQVYEQY

len: 11
abundance: many
j_gene: TRBJ2-5
v_gene: TRBV7-9
CDR3aa: ASSLGEGETQY

len: 12
abundance: -
j_gene: TRBJ1-5
v_gene: TRBV20-1
CDR3aa: SATGTGDNQPQH

len: 14
abundance: few
j_gene: TRBJ2-5
v_gene: TRBV6-1
CDR3aa: ASRPGTSGRIETQY

len: 14
abundance: -
j_gene: TRBJ1-2
v_gene: TRBV14
CDR3aa: ASSQDRAASNYGYT

len: 13
abundance: -
j_gene: TRBJ2-7
v_gene: TRBV5-1
CDR3aa: ASSRTSGASYEQY

len: 12
abundance: few
j_gene: TRBJ2-7
v_gene: TRBV6-6
CDR3aa: ASSYQGTSHEQY

len: 13
abundance: -
j_gene: TRBJ2-7
v_gene: TRBV27
CDR3aa: ASSLYQGESYEQY

len: 10
abundance: -
j_gene: TRBJ1-5
v_gene: TRBV10-3
CDR3aa: AISQGDQPQH

len: 11
abundance: few
j_gene: TRBJ1-1
v_gene: TRBV5-1
CDR3aa: ASSPETPTEAF

len: 14
abundance: few
j_gene: TRBJ2-2
v_gene: TRBV15
CDR3aa: ATSSNAGGVTGELF

len: 15
abundance: -
j_gene: -
v_gene: TRBV13
CDR3aa: ASSLGGTSGRKDEQF

len: 13
abundance: -
j_gene: TRBJ2-5
v_gene: TRBV3-1
CDR3aa: ASSQTSGKQETQY

len: 12
abundance: once
j_gene: TRBJ2-3
v_gene: TRBV29-1
CDR3aa: SVATGSGTDTQY

len: 13
abundance: -
j_gene: TRBJ1-1
v_gene: TRBV4-3
CDR3aa: ASSQGVLIDTEAF

len: 14
abundance: few
j_gene: TRBJ2-3
v_gene: TRBV29-1
CDR3aa: SVEAVAGKHTDTQY

len: 11
abundance: -
j_gene: TRBJ2-1
v_gene: TRBV7-6
CDR3aa: ASSQTPANEQF

len: 13
abundance: -
j_gene: TRBJ1-6
v_gene: TRBV7-6
CDR3aa: ASSGRTEPNSPLH

len: 14
abundance: -
j_gene: TRBJ2-5
v_gene: TRBV3-1
CDR3aa: ASSQVLGSQEETQY

len: 17
abundance: -
j_gene: TRBJ2-1
v_gene: TRBV9
CDR3aa: ASSTRTSGYESSYNEQF

len: 13
abundance: -
j_gene: TRBJ1-2
v_gene: TRBV2
CDR3aa: ASTRRRDGDYGYT

len: 12
abundance: -
j_gene: TRBJ2-2
v_gene: TRBV7-9
CDR3aa: ATQSAANTGELF

len: 12
abundance: few
j_gene: TRBJ2-5
v_gene: TRBV7-8
CDR3aa: ASSLRQGAGEQY

len: 11
abundance: -
j_gene: TRBJ2-5
v_gene: TRBV3-1
CDR3aa: ASSQALIETQY

len: 9
abundance: -
j_gene: TRBJ1-2
v_gene: TRBV10-3
CDR3aa: AIAGGYGYT

len: 13
abundance: -
j_gene: TRBJ2-5
v_gene: TRBV7-6
CDR3aa: ASSTLQGARATQY

len: 13
abundance: few
j_gene: TRBJ1-1
v_gene: TRBV11-2
CDR3aa: ASSLAGSTVTEAF

len: 14
abundance: few
j_gene: TRBJ1-3
v_gene: TRBV14
CDR3aa: ASSQGTGDPGNTIY